This TCR beta chain is drawn from a study of cytomegalovirus exposure and HLA in healthy donors. PCR amplification relied on 60 Vbeta primers (plus 13 Jbeta primers). Clones were read by immunoSEQ multiplex PCR, and TCRdb kept only the in-frame ones, dropping some. The sample has 200,000 or so clones; roughly 84% are singletons. The CDR3 covers 12 residues. Per the germline V gene, CDR1 is SQVTM and CDR2 is ANQGSEA. V was trimmed by 2 bases and J by 6 bases, leaving 8 bases between them. This clone was picked up a small number of times. The gene calls are TRBV29-1 and TRBJ2-4; maybe TRBD2 (6 bases). This clonotype originated in a boy aged 5 to 17 in good health and CMV-seronegative. Sequences were obtained from PBMCs. The DNA for the CDR3 is TGCAGCGTTGAACCCGGGGGAAACATTCAGTACTTC. Its translation is CSVEPGGNIQYF.